This TCR beta chain came from a study of long-term antiretroviral therapy in people with HIV. Version v3.0 of the immunoSEQ assay ran at survey level. Sequencing used immunoSEQ multiplex PCR; TCRdb keeps in-frame clones, though not all of them. The repertoire consists of about 20,000 clones, with 80% occurring once and the leading ten covering about 10%. V lost 5 bases to trimming and J lost 6 bases, with 16 bases between them. The CDR3 is 14 residues long. The germline V gene has CDR1 SNHLY and CDR2 FYNNEI. The clonotype was recovered from a woman between 40 and 55 years old with HIV. Sequenced material: unsorted PBMCs, taken 0.2 years after starting antiretroviral therapy. The chain uses TRBV2 and TRBJ1-2; D may be TRBD1 (5 bases). The CDR3 nucleotides read TGTGCCAGCAGTAAGATGACAAGGGACGATGGCTACACCTTC. Protein product: CASSKMTRDDGYTF.